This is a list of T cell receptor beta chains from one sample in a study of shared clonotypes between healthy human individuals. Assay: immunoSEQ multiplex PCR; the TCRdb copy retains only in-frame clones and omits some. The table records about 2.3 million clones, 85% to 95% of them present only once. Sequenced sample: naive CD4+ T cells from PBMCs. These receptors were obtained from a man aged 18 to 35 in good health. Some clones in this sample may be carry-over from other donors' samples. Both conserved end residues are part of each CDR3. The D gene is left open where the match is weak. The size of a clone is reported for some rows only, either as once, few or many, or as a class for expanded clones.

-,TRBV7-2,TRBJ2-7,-,CASSLDLAPTAQYF,TGTGCCAGCAGCTTGGACCTCGCCCCCACCGCGCAGTACTTC
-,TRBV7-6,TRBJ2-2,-,CASSLGWQGRAGELFF,TGTGCCAGCAGCTTAGGGTGGCAGGGGAGAGCCGGGGAGCTGTTTTTT
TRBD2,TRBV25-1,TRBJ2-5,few,CASISSGDQETQYF,TGTGCCAGCATCTCAAGCGGGGACCAAGAGACCCAGTACTTC
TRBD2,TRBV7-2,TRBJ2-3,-,CASSLAQWGLEGTDTQYF,TGTGCCAGCAGCTTAGCGCAATGGGGACTAGAAGGCACAGATACGCAGTATTTT
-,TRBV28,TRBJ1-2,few,CASTTGSYGYTF,TGTGCCAGTACCACAGGGAGTTATGGCTACACCTTC
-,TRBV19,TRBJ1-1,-,CASSSSRGSEAFF,TGTGCCAGTAGTAGTAGCAGGGGAAGCGAAGCTTTCTTT
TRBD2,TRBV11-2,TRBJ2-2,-,CASSLDRTSGSGWAGELFF,TGTGCCAGCAGCTTAGATAGGACTAGCGGGAGTGGATGGGCCGGGGAGCTGTTTTTT
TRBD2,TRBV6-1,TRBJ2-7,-,CASRATSGTTPEQYF,TGTGCCAGCAGGGCTACTAGCGGGACGACCCCCGAGCAGTACTTC
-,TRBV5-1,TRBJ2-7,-,CASSLTVGGPYEQYF,TGCGCCAGCAGCTTAACCGTCGGGGGACCCTACGAGCAGTACTTC
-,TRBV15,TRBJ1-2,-,CATSITDNYGYTF,TGTGCCACCAGCATAACCGACAACTATGGCTACACCTTC
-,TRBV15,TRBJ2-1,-,CATSRAIGRAGNEQFF,TGTGCCACCAGCAGAGCGATAGGCAGGGCGGGCAATGAGCAGTTCTTC
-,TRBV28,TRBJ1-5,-,CASSRLRQVYQPQHF,TGTGCCAGCAGTCGACTACGACAGGTCTATCAGCCCCAGCATTTT
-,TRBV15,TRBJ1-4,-,CATSREGSTANEKLFF,TGTGCCACCAGCAGAGAAGGGTCGACGGCTAATGAAAAACTGTTTTTT
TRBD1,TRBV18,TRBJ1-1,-,CASSQTGSDTEAFF,TGTGCCAGCTCCCAGACAGGGTCGGACACTGAAGCTTTCTTT
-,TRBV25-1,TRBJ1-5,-,CASSEPCKAELNQPQHF,TGTGCCAGCAGTGAGCCCTGTAAGGCAGAATTAAATCAGCCCCAGCATTTT
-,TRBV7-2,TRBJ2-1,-,CASSLRDAGMGQFF,TGTGCCAGCAGCTTACGGGACGCCGGAATGGGGCAGTTCTTC
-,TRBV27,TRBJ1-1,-,CASSFSVVGETEVFF,TGTGCCAGCAGTTTCTCGGTCGTTGGTGAGACTGAAGTTTTCTTT
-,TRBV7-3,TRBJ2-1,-,CASSLSRVYEQFF,TGTGCCAGCAGCTTATCCAGGGTCTATGAGCAGTTCTTC
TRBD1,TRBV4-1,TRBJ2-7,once,CASSRPGTGSYEQYF,TGCGCCAGCAGCCGCCCCGGGACAGGGAGTTACGAGCAGTACTTC
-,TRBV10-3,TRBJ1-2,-,CAIRAFGQNTNYGYTF,TGTGCCATCAGAGCTTTCGGACAGAACACTAACTATGGCTACACCTTC
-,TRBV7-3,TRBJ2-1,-,CASSPQGVYNEQFF,TGTGCCAGCAGCCCCCAGGGTGTTTACAATGAGCAGTTCTTC
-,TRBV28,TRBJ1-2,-,CASTPLGGRASGGYTF,TGTGCCAGCACCCCTTTGGGTGGTAGGGCATCAGGTGGCTACACCTTC
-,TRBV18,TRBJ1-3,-,CASSPPGGIGNTIYF,TGTGCCAGCTCACCACCCGGGGGGATTGGAAACACCATATATTTT
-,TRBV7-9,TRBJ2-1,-,CASSFITGEQFF,TGTGCCAGCAGCTTCATAACAGGGGAGCAGTTCTTC
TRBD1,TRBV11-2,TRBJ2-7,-,CASSPGQGVYEQYF,TGTGCCAGCAGCCCAGGACAGGGGGTATACGAGCAGTACTTC
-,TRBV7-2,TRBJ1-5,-,CASSSGPPGGNQPQHF,TGTGCCAGCAGCTCCGGGCCCCCGGGCGGCAATCAGCCCCAGCATTTT
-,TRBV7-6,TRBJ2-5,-,CASSLAGRWGTQYF,TGTGCCAGCAGCTTAGCAGGCCGCTGGGGGACCCAGTACTTC
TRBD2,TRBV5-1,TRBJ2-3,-,CASSPGAGGGTDTQYF,TGCGCCAGCAGCCCCGGAGCGGGAGGGGGCACAGATACGCAGTATTTT
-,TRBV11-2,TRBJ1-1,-,CASSLDWEGGGNTEAFF,TGTGCCAGCAGCTTAGATTGGGAGGGAGGTGGAAACACTGAAGCTTTCTTT
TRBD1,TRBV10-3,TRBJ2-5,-,CAISEQGQRETQYF,TGTGCCATCAGTGAACAGGGACAGAGAGAGACCCAGTACTTC
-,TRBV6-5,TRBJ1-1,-,CASRPRRETEAFF,TGTGCCAGCAGACCGAGGAGGGAAACTGAAGCTTTCTTT
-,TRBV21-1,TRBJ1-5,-,CASSCHRGPQPQHF,TGTGCCAGCAGCTGCCACAGGGGTCCTCAGCCCCAGCATTTT
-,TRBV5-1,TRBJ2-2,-,CASSFYPGELFF,TGCGCCAGCAGCTTTTATCCCGGGGAGCTGTTTTTT
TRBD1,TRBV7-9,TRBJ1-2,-,CASSNLRPGTGGRIGYTF,TGTGCCAGCAGCAACCTTAGGCCCGGGACAGGGGGCCGGATTGGCTACACCTTC
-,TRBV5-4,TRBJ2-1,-,CASSLPTGGHEQFF,TGTGCCAGCAGCCTCCCGACTGGAGGGCATGAGCAGTTCTTC
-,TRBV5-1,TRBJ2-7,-,CASSQDLLEQYF,TGCGCCAGCAGCCAGGACCTCCTTGAGCAGTACTTC
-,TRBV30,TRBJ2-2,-,CAWNGANTGELFF,TGTGCCTGGAACGGAGCGAACACCGGGGAGCTGTTTTTT